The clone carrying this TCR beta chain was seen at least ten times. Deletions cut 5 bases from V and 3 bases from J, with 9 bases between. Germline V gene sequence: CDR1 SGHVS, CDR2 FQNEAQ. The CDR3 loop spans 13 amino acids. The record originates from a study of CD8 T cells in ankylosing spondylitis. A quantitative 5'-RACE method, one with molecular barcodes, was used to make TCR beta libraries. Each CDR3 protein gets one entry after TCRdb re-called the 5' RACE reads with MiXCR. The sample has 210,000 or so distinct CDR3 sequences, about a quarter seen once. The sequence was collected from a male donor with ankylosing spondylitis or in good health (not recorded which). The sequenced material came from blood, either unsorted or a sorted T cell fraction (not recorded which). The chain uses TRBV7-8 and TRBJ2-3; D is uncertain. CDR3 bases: TGTGCCAGCAGCCGGAGTCAGACAGATACGCAGTATTTT. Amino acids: CASSRSQTDTQYF.